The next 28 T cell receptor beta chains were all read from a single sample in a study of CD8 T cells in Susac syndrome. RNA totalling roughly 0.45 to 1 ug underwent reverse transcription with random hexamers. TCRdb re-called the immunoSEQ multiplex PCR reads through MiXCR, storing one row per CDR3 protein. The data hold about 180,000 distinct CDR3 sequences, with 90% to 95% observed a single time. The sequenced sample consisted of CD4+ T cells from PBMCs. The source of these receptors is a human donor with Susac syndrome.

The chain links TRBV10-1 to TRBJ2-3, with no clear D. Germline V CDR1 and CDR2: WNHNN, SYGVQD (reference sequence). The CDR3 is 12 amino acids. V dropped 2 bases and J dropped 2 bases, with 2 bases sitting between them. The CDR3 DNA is TGCGCCAGCAGTGAGAACACAGATACGCAGTATTTT. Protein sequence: CASSENTDTQYF.

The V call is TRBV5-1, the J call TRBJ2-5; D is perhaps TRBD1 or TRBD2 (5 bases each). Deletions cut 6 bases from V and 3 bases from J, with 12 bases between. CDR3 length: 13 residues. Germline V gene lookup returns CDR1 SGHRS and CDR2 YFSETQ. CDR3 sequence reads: CASTRGAEETQYF. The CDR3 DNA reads TGCGCCAGCACCCGAGGGGCCGAAGAGACCCAGTACTTC. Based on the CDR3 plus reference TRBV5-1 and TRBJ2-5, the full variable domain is KAGVTQTPRYLIKTRGQQVTLSCSPISGHRSVSWYQQTPGQGLQFLFEYFSETQRNKGNFPGRFSGRQFSNSRSEMNVSTLELGDSALYLCASTRGAEETQYFGPGTRLLVL.

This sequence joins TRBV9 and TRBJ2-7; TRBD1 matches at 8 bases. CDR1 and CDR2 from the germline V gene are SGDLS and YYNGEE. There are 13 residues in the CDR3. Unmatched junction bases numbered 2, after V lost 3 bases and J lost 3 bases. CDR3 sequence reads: CASSGTGGYEQYF. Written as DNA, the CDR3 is TGTGCCAGCAGCGGAACAGGGGGCTACGAGCAGTACTTC.

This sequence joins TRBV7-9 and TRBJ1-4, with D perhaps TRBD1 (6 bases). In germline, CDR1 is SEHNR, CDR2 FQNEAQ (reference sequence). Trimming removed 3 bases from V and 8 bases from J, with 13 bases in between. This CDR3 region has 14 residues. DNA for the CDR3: TGTGCCAGCAGCTTCCAGGGGTGGAGGGAAAAACTGTTTTTT. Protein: CASSFQGWREKLFF.

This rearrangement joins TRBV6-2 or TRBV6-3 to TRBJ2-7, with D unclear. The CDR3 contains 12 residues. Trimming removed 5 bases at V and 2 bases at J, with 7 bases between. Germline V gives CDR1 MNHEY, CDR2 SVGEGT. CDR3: CASSRSTYEQYF. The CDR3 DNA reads TGTGCCAGCAGTCGCTCGACCTACGAGCAGTACTTC.

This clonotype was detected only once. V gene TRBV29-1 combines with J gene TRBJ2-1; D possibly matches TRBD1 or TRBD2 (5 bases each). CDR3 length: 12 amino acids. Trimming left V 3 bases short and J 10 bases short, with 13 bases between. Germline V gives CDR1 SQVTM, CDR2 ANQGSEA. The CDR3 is CSVDGGKGEQFF. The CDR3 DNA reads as TGCAGCGTTGATGGGGGTAAAGGGGAGCAGTTCTTC.

The DNA for the CDR3 is TGTGCCAGCTCACCAACGGATTTCTACGAGCAGTACTTC. It encodes CASSPTDFYEQYF. This rearrangement joins TRBV18 to TRBJ2-7; no clear D. V was pared by 2 bases and J by 3 bases, with 8 bases between. CDR3 length: 13 amino acids. CDR1 KGHSH and CDR2 LQKENI come from the germline V gene.

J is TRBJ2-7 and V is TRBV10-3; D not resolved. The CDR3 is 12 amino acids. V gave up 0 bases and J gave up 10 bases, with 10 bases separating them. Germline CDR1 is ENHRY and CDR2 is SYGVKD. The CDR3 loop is CAISESGNPQYF. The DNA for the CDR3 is TGTGCCATCAGTGAGTCAGGCAACCCACAGTACTTC.

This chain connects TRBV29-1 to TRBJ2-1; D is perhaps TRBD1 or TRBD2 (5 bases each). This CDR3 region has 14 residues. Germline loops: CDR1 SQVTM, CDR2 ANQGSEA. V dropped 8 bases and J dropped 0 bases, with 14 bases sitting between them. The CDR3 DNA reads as TGCAGCCTTCAAGAGGGGAACTCCTACAATGAGCAGTTCTTC. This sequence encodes CSLQEGNSYNEQFF.

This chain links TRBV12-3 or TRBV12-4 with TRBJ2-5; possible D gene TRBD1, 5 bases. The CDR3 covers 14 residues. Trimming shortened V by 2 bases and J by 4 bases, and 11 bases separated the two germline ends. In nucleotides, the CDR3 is TGTGCCAGCAGTTTAAACCAGGGTCCAGAGACCCAGTACTTC. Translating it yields CASSLNQGPETQYF.

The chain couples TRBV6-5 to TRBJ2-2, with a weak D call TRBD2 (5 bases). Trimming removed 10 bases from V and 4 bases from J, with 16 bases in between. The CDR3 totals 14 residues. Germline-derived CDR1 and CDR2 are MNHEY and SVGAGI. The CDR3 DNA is TGTGCCATCCGGGTTTCCGAGGGCACCGGGGAGCTGTTTTTT. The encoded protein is CAIRVSEGTGELFF.

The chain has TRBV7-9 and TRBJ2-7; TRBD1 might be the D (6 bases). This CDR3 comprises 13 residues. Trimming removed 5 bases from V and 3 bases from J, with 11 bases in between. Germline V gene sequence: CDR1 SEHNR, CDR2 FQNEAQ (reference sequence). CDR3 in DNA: TGTGCCAGCAGCATCCAGGGGTTCTACGAGCAGTACTTC. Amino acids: CASSIQGFYEQYF.

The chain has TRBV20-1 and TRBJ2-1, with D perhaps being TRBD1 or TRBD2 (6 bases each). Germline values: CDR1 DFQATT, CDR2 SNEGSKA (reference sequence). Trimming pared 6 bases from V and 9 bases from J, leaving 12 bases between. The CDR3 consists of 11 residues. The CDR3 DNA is TGCAGTGCACGGGGGCGGGGTGAGCAGTTCTTC. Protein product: CSARGRGEQFF.

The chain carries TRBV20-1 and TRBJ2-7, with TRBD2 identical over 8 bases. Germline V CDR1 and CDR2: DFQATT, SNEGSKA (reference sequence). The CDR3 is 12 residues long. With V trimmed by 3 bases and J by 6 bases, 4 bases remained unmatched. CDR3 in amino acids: CSASGGAIEQYF. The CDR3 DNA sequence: TGCAGTGCTAGCGGGGGGGCCATCGAGCAGTACTTC.

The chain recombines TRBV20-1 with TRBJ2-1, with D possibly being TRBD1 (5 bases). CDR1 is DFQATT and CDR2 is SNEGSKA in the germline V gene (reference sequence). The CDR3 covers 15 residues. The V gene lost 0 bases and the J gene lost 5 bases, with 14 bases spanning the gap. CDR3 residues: CSAREDTFGHNEQFF. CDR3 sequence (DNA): TGCAGTGCTAGAGAGGACACCTTCGGGCACAATGAGCAGTTCTTC.

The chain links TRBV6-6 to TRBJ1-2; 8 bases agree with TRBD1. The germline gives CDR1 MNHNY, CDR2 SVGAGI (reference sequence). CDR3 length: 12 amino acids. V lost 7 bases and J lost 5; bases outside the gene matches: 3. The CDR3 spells CASTTGEYGYTF. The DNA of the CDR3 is TGTGCCAGCACGACAGGGGAATATGGCTACACCTTC.

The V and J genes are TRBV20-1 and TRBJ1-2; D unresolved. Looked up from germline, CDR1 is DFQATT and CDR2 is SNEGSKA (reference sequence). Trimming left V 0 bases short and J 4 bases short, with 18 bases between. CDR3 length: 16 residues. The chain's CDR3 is CSARDSAPGVLYGYTF. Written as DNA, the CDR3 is TGCAGTGCTAGAGATTCCGCCCCGGGAGTCCTCTATGGCTACACCTTC.

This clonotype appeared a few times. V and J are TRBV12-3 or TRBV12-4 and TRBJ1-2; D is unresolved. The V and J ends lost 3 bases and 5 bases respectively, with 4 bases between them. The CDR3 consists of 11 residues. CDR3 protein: CASSLGYGYTF. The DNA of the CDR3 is TGTGCCAGCAGTTTGGGGTATGGCTACACCTTC.

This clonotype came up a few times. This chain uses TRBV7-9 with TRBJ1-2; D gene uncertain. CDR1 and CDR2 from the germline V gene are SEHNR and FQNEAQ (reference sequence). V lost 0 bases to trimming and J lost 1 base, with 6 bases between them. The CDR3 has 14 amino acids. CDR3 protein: CASSLASGNYGYTF. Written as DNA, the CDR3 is TGTGCCAGCAGCTTAGCTTCGGGTAACTATGGCTACACCTTC.

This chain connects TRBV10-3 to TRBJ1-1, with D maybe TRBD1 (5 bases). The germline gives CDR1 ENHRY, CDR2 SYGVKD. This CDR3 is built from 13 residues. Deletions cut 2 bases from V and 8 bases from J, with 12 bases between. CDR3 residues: CAISEAQGGEAFF. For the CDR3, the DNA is TGTGCCATCAGTGAGGCCCAGGGAGGAGAAGCTTTCTTT.

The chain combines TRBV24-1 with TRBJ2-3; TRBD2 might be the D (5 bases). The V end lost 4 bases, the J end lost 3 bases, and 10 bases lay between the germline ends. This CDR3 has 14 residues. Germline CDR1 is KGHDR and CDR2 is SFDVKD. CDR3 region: CATSDPRRTDTQYF. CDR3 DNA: TGTGCCACCAGTGACCCTCGGAGGACAGATACGCAGTATTTT.

For the CDR3, the DNA is TGTGCCAGCAGCCAAGGACAGGGATCGGCGCGCTACACCTTC. Protein: CASSQGQGSARYTF. The chain links TRBV3-1 to TRBJ1-2, with TRBD1 matching over 7 bases. CDR3 length equals 14 residues. Trimming at V came to 1 base and at J to 9 bases, leaving 8 bases not matched to a gene. Germline V gives CDR1 LGHDT, CDR2 YNNKEL (reference sequence). The full variable domain, its missing parts supplied by reference TRBV3-1 and TRBJ1-2, is DTAVSQTPKYLVTQMGNDKSIKCEQNLGHDTMYWYKQDSKKFLKIMFSYNNKELIINETVPNRFSPKSPDKAHLNLHINSLELGDSAVYFCASSQGQGSARYTFGSGTRLTVV.

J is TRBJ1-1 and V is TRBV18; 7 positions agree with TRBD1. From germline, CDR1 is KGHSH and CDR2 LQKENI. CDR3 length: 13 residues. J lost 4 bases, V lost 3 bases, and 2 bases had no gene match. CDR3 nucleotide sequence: TGTGCCAGCTCACCCAACAGGGGCACTGAAGCTTTCTTT. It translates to CASSPNRGTEAFF.

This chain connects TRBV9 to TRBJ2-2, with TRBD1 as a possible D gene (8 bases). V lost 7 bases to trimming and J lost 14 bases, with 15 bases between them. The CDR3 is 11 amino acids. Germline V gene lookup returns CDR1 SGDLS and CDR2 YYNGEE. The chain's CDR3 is CASQSGTGLFF. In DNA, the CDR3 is TGTGCCAGCCAAAGCGGGACAGGCCTGTTTTTT.

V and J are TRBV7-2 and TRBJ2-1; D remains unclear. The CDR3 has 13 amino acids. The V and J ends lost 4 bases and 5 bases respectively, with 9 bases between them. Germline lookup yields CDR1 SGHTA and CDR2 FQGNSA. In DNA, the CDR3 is TGTGCCAGCAGCTCAAAGAACGACAATGAGCAGTTCTTC. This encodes CASSSKNDNEQFF. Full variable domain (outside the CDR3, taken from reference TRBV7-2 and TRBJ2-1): GAGVSQSPSNKVTEKGKDVELRCDPISGHTALYWYRQSLGQGLEFLIYFQGNSAPDKSGLPSDRFSAERTGGSVSTLTIQRTQQEDSAVYLCASSSKNDNEQFFGPGTRLTVL.

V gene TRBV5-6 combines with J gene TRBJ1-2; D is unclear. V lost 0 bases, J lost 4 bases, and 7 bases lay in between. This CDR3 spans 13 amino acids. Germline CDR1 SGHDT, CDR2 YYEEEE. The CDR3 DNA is TGTGCCAGCAGCTTGGACAAAGGCTATGGCTACACCTTC. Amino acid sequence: CASSLDKGYGYTF.

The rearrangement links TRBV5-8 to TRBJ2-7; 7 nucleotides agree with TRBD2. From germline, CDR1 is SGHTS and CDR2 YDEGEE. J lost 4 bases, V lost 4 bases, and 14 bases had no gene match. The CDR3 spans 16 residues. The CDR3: CASSGRSGGHRYEQYF. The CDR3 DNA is TGTGCCAGCAGCGGCAGGTCGGGGGGTCACCGATACGAGCAGTACTTC.

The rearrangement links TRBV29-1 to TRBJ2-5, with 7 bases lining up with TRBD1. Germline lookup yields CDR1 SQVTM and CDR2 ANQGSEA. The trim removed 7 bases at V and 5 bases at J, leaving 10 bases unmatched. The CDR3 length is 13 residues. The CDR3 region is CSAFQGVGETQYF. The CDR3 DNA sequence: TGCAGCGCCTTTCAGGGGGTGGGGGAGACCCAGTACTTC.